This TCR beta chain stems from a study of blood T cell repertoires in COVID-19. About the study: Italy, Spain and the United States were the sources of the convalescent and acute COVID-19 samples. The analysed material was cDNA or gDNA that came from T cells, B-cell-depleted T cells, or PBMCs.

Using immunoSEQ multiplex PCR, the repertoire was profiled, and TCRdb retains in-frame clones only, with some absent. The sample holds around 400,000 clones, about nine tenths seen once. Resolution of symptoms, clearance, or two negative PCRs was present in recovered Cohort 3 donors. Germline CDR1 reads MNHEY; CDR2 reads SMNVEV (reference sequence). Unmatched junction bases numbered 3, after V lost 5 bases and J lost 3 bases. This CDR3 has 14 amino acids. The sample holds one count of this clone. V and J are TRBV27 and TRBJ2-3; TRBD1 agrees at 9 bases. This receptor was taken from a woman aged 30 to 39 who had recovered from COVID-19. The sample taken for sequencing was PBMCs or T cells enriched from blood (not recorded which). CDR3 amino acids: CASSRGTGTDTQYF. CDR3 in DNA: TGTGCCAGCAGTCGAGGGACAGGGACAGATACGCAGTATTTT.